Below, 7 T cell receptor beta chains from the same sample are listed, as sequenced in a study of PD-L1 blockade in urothelial cancer. The assay was immunoSEQ multiplex PCR, and TCRdb's table has in-frame clones only and misses some. The table includes about 72,000 clones, approximately 83% detected once. Time point denoted: pretreatment peripheral blood. Sequencing used PBMCs, obtained around atezolizumab (anti-PD-L1) treatment. Every receptor here comes from a man in his 60s with urothelial cancer.

This sequence joins TRBV9 and TRBJ2-7; 8 bases line up with TRBD2. The ends lost 4 bases at V and 2 bases at J; junction bases unmatched: 5. This CDR3 comprises 14 residues. From germline, CDR1 is SGDLS and CDR2 YYNGEE. Here the CDR3 DNA reads TGTGCCAGCAGCCCGCGGGAGGTCACCTACGAGCAGTACTTC. Encoded protein: CASSPREVTYEQYF.

The rearrangement joins TRBV19 to TRBJ1-2; 7 bases are shared with TRBD1. The length of the CDR3 is 13 residues. Losses at the gene ends were 6 bases for V and 8 bases for J; bases not matched to a gene: 9. Germline-derived CDR1 and CDR2 are LNHDA and SQIVND (reference sequence). This CDR3 is CASRSDRLGGYTF. The CDR3 DNA reads as TGTGCCAGTAGGTCGGACAGGCTGGGGGGCTACACCTTC.

The chain combines TRBV19 with TRBJ2-5, with 10 bases aligning to TRBD2. V trimming: 3 bases; J trimming: 5 bases; junction bases outside the gene matches: 6. CDR1 and CDR2 from the germline V gene are LNHDA and SQIVND (reference sequence). This CDR3 contains 15 residues. Written as DNA, the CDR3 is TGTGCCAGTAGTATCCGGCCTAGCGGGGGTGAGACCCAGTACTTC. Amino acids: CASSIRPSGGETQYF.

CDR3 in DNA: TGTGCCAGCAGTGGTACAGAAAAACTGTTTTTT. Protein sequence: CASSGTEKLFF. V gene TRBV28 combines with J gene TRBJ1-4; D unresolved. The CDR3 extends over 11 amino acids. The V end lost 5 bases, the J end lost 8 bases, and 6 bases lay between the germline ends. Germline-derived CDR1 and CDR2 are MDHEN and SYDVKM.

This clone was picked up one time. The CDR3 sequence: CASRGQGIYGYTF. The CDR3 DNA follows: TGTGCCAGTCGGGGACAGGGCATTTATGGCTACACCTTC. This chain uses TRBV19 with TRBJ1-2, with TRBD1 identical over 9 bases. The CDR3 has 13 residues. CDR1 is LNHDA and CDR2 is SQIVND in the germline V gene (reference sequence). With V trimmed by 8 bases and J by 5 bases, 6 bases remained unmatched.

This clone came up a few times. J is TRBJ2-2 and V is TRBV10-2; 9 nucleotides agree with TRBD1. The CDR3 is made up of 15 amino acids. The J segment lost 6 bases and the V segment lost 9 bases, leaving 11 bases of the junction unmatched. CDR1 and CDR2 from the germline V gene are WSHSY and SAAADI. DNA for the CDR3: TGCGCCAGTCGACCGGGACAGGGTATAGCCGGGGAGCTGTTTTTT. Protein product: CASRPGQGIAGELFF.

This chain links TRBV11-3 with TRBJ2-7; tentatively, D is TRBD2 (6 bases). This CDR3 spans 14 amino acids. The germline gives CDR1 SGHNT, CDR2 YENEEA. V gave up 7 bases and J gave up 1 base, with 14 bases separating them. The CDR3 nucleotides read TGTGCCAGCACCCTGGAACGGGGGTCCTACGAGCAGTACTTC. It specifies CASTLERGSYEQYF.